This T cell receptor (beta chain) was identified in a study of vaccination and CD4 T cells after COVID-19. Overall study: Fewer than ten convalescent cases were mild and one was severe, and all had been SARS-CoV-2 positive by nasal swab PCR.

For this clonotype: Its antigen remains unknown.

Germline assignment: CDR1 SEHNR and CDR2 FQNEAQ (reference sequence). Trimming removed 4 bases from V and 4 bases from J, with 10 bases in between. CDR3 length: 13 amino acids. Described treatment: approximately nine-day PBMC culture with coronavirus spike peptide pools or control peptides (ViraFEST assay). Sequencing of cultured CD4+ T cell DNA used the Oncomine TCR Beta short-read assay. TCRdb re-derived calls from the PCR reads in MiXCR, one entry per CDR3 protein. The sample lists over 20,000 distinct CDR3 sequences; nearly 50% were seen once. Sequencing was carried out using CD4+ T cells from blood, cultured in vitro. The rearrangement joins TRBV7-9 to TRBJ1-1; D gene unclear. This clonotype was sampled from a human donor who had recovered from COVID-19. In DNA form, the CDR3 reads TGTGCCAGCAGCTGGGCCAGCGGCACTGAAGCTTTCTTT. Residues: CASSWASGTEAFF.